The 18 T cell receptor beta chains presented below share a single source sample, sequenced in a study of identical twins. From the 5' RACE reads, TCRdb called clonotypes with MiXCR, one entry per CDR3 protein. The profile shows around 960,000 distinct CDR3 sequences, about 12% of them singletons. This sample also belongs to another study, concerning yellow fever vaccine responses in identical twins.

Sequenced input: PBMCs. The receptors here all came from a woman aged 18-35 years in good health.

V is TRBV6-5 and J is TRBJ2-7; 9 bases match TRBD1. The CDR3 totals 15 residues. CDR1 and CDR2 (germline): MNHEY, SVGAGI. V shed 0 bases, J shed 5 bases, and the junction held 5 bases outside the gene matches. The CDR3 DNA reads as TGTGCCAGCAGTTACTCGAACAGGGGGCAGGACGAGCAGTACTTC. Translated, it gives CASSYSNRGQDEQYF.

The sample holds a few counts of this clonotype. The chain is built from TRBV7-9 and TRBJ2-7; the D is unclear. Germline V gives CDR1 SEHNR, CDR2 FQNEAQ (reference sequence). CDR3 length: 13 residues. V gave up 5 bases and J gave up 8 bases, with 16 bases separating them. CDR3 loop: CASSTTPSFQQYF. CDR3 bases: TGTGCCAGCAGCACGACCCCTTCTTTTCAGCAGTACTTC.

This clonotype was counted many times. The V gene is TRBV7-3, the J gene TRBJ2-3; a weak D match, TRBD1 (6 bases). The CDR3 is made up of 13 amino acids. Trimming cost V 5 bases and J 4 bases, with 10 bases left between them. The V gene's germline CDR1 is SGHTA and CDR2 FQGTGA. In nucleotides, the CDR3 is TGTGCCAGCAGCCAATCAGGGGCAGATACGCAGTATTTT. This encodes CASSQSGADTQYF.

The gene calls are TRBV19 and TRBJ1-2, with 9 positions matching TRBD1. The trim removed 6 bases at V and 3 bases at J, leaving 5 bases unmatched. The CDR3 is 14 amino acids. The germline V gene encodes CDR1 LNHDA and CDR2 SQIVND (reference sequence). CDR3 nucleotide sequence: TGTGCCAGTAGACAAGGGACAGGGCACTATGGCTACACCTTC. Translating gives CASRQGTGHYGYTF.

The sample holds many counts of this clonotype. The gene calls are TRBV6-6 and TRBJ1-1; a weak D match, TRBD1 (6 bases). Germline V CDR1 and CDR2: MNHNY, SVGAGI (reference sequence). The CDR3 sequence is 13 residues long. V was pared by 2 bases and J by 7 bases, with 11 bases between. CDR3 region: CASSYGGRGEAFF. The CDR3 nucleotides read TGTGCCAGCAGTTACGGGGGCCGGGGTGAAGCTTTCTTT.

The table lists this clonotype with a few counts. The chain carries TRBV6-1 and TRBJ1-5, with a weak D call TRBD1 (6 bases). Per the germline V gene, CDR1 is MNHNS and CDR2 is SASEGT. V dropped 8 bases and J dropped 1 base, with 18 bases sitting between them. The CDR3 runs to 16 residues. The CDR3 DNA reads TGTGCCAGCGCAAGCTTGGGGGCCACGAGCAATCAGCCCCAGCATTTT. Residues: CASASLGATSNQPQHF.

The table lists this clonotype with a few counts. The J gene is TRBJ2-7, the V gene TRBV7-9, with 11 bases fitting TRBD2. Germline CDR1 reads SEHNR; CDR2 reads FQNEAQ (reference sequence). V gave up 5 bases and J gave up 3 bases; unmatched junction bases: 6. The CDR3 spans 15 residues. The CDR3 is CASSHSGRGNYEQYF. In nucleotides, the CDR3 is TGTGCCAGCAGCCATAGCGGGAGGGGCAACTACGAGCAGTACTTC.

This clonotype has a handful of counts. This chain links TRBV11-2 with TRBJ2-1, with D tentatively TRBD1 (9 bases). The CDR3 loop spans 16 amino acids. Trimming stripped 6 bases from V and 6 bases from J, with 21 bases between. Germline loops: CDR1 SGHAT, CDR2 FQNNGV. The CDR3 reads CASRPGGTGFFNEQFF. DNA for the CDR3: TGTGCCAGCAGACCGGGGGGGACAGGGTTTTTCAATGAGCAGTTCTTC.

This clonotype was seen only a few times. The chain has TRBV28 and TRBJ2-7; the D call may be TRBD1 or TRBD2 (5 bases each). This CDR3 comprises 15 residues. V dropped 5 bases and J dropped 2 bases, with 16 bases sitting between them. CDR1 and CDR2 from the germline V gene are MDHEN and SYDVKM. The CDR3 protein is CASSTPGRGTYEQYF. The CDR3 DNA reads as TGTGCCAGCAGTACGCCGGGAAGGGGAACCTACGAGCAGTACTTC. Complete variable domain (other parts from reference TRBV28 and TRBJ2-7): DVKVTQSSRYLVKRTGEKVFLECVQDMDHENMFWYRQDPGLGLRLIYFSYDVKMKEKGDIPEGYSVSREKKERFSLILESASTNQTSMYLCASSTPGRGTYEQYFGPGTRLTVT.

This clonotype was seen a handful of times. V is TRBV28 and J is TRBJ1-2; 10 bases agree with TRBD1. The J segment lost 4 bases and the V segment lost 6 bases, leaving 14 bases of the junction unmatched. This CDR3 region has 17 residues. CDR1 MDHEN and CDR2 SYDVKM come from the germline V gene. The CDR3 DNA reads TGTGCCAGCAGACGTGCGACAGGGGGCATGGGGTCCTATGGCTACACCTTC. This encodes CASRRATGGMGSYGYTF.

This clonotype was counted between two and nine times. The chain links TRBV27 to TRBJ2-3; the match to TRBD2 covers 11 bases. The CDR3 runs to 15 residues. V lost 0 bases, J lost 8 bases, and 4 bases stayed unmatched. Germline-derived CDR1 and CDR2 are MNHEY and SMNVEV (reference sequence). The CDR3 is CASSLSLAGEGTQYF. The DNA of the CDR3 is TGTGCCAGCAGTTTATCACTAGCGGGGGAAGGTACGCAGTATTTT.

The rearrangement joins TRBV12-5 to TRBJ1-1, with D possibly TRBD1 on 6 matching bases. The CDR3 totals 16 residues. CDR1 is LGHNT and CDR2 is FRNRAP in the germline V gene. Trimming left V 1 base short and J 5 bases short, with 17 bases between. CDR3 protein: CASGLATGRLETEAFF. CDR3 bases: TGTGCTAGTGGTTTGGCCACAGGGAGGTTAGAGACTGAAGCTTTCTTT.

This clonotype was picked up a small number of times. CDR3 sequence: CAIGKSFEAFF. DNA of the CDR3: TGTGCCATTGGGAAAAGCTTTGAAGCTTTCTTT. This sequence joins TRBV2 and TRBJ1-1; D not resolved. V shed 10 bases and J shed 7 bases, with 13 bases lying between them. The length of the CDR3 is 11 residues. Germline CDR1 SNHLY, CDR2 FYNNEI.

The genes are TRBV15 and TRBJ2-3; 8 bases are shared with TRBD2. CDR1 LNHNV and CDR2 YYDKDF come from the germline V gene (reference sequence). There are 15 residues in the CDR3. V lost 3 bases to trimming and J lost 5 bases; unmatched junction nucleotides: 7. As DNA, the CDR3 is TGTGCCACCAGCAGTCAGCGGGGGAGGGTAGATACGCAGTATTTT. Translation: CATSSQRGRVDTQYF.

CDR3 residues: CASSGPRADTQYF. In DNA form, the CDR3 reads TGTGCCAGCAGCGGCCCCAGGGCAGATACGCAGTATTTT. The chain uses TRBV5-6 and TRBJ2-3, with D perhaps TRBD1 (5 bases). V gave up 4 bases and J gave up 4 bases, with 10 bases separating them. This CDR3 comprises 13 residues. In germline, CDR1 is SGHDT, CDR2 YYEEEE.

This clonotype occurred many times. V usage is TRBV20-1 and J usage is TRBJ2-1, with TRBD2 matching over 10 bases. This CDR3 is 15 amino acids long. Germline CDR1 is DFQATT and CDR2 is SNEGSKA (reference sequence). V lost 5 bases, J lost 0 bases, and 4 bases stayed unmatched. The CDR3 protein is CSASSSGSSYNEQFF. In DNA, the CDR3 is TGCAGTGCTTCGTCTAGCGGGAGCTCCTACAATGAGCAGTTCTTC.

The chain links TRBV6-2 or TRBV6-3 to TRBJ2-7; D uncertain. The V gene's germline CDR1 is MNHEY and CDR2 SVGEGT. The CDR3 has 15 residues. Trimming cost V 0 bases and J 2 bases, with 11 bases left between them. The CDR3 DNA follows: TGTGCCAGCAGTTACTCTCCAGACATGCCCTACGAGCAGTACGTC. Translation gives CASSYSPDMPYEQYV.

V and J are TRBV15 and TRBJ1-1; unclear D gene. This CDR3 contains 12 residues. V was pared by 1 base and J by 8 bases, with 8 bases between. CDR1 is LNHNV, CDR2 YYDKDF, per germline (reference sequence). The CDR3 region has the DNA TGTGCCACCAGCAGAGCGAACCAAGAAGCTTTCTTT. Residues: CATSRANQEAFF.